The 23 T cell receptor beta chains given below trace back to one sample, sequenced in a study of STAT5B mutations in CD4+ large granular lymphocyte leukemia. Produced via immunoSEQ multiplex PCR; TCRdb's table is partial and in-frame only. The sample consists of tens of thousands of clones, approximately 84% of them appearing once. Sequenced input: CD4+ T cells from blood buffy coats. The receptors shown here come from a human donor in good health.

The chain carries TRBV28 and TRBJ1-2; 7 bases are a match to TRBD1. CDR3 size: 15 residues. With V trimmed by 6 bases and J by 5 bases, 12 bases remained unmatched. Germline V CDR1 and CDR2: MDHEN, SYDVKM. This CDR3 is CASSPQTGSIYGYTF. The CDR3 nucleotides are TGTGCCAGCAGCCCGCAGACAGGGAGCATTTATGGCTACACCTTC.

The rearrangement uses TRBV18 and TRBJ1-4, with D maybe TRBD1 (5 bases). Germline-derived CDR1 and CDR2 are KGHSH and LQKENI. CDR3 size: 15 residues. V shed 3 bases and J shed 10 bases, with 18 bases lying between them. CDR3 residues: CASSPLRTSFGKLFF. The CDR3 DNA sequence: TGTGCCAGCTCACCTTTACGGACATCCTTTGGAAAACTGTTTTTT.

The chain recombines TRBV6-1 with TRBJ1-2; D is unclear. Germline values: CDR1 MNHNS, CDR2 SASEGT. Trimming shortened V by 1 base and J by 5 bases, and 14 bases separated the two germline ends. There are 15 residues in the CDR3. In DNA, the CDR3 is TGTGCCAGCAGTGAAGTTATGGAAGAGGGTTATGGCTACACCTTC. Its protein product is CASSEVMEEGYGYTF.

The chain is built from TRBV10-2 and TRBJ1-6; D might be TRBD1 (5 bases). Germline CDR1 reads WSHSY; CDR2 reads SAAADI. V shed 3 bases and J shed 10 bases, with 13 bases lying between them. The CDR3 covers 14 residues. The CDR3 spells CASSDEGLVSPLHF. For the CDR3, the DNA is TGCGCCAGCAGTGATGAGGGACTGGTATCACCCCTCCACTTT.

This clone was detected a few times. The chain links TRBV2 to TRBJ1-5; tentatively, D is TRBD1 (5 bases). The CDR3 consists of 15 residues. Trimming cost V 6 bases and J 9 bases, with 21 bases left between them. Per the germline V gene, CDR1 is SNHLY and CDR2 is FYNNEI. This chain's CDR3 is CASRAYRGETGPQHF. The CDR3, as DNA: TGTGCCAGCAGGGCTTACCGGGGGGAGACGGGGCCCCAGCATTTT.

This chain connects TRBV18 to TRBJ1-3, with 7 bases lining up with TRBD1. This CDR3 region has 17 residues. Germline values: CDR1 KGHSH, CDR2 LQKENI. Losses at the gene ends were 6 bases for V and 0 bases for J; bases not matched to a gene: 11. The CDR3 region has the DNA TGTGCCAGCTCCCAGGAGGGACAGTCACTCTCTGGAAACACCATATATTTT. This gives the protein CASSQEGQSLSGNTIYF.

The chain links TRBV18 to TRBJ1-1, with 8 bases that match TRBD1. With 5 bases clipped from V and 7 bases from J, the junction kept 9 bases outside the gene matches. The CDR3 has 14 amino acids. The germline V gene has CDR1 KGHSH and CDR2 LQKENI. The CDR3 sequence is CASSEGTGYGEAFF. CDR3 nucleotides: TGTGCCAGCTCAGAGGGGACAGGATACGGTGAAGCTTTCTTT.

CDR3 sequence reads: CASSQGLAGGIGDTQYF. The DNA of the CDR3 is TGCGCCAGCAGCCAAGGACTAGCGGGAGGGATTGGAGATACGCAGTATTTT. V is TRBV4-1 and J is TRBJ2-3; 14 bases line up with TRBD2. The V and J ends lost 1 base and 5 bases, in that order; junction bases with no gene match: 5. This CDR3 region has 17 residues. Germline-derived CDR1 and CDR2 are MGHRA and YSYEKL.

This chain uses TRBV15 with TRBJ2-7; perhaps TRBD2 as D (7 bases). CDR1 is LNHNV, CDR2 YYDKDF, per germline (reference sequence). The CDR3 runs to 15 residues. V lost 9 bases and J lost 2, with 20 bases in between. CDR3 nucleotide sequence: TGTGCCACGGGTGTGGTGGGGGGGCTCACCTACGAGCAGTACTTC. Encoded protein: CATGVVGGLTYEQYF.

The rearrangement uses TRBV11-2 and TRBJ2-7, with 9 bases matching TRBD1. The CDR3 totals 14 residues. Germline CDR1 and CDR2: SGHAT and FQNNGV. With 3 bases clipped from V and 7 bases from J, the junction kept 7 bases outside the gene matches. CDR3 bases: TGTGCCAGCAGCTTCGGGACAGGGCCAGGAGAGCAGTACTTC. Amino acids: CASSFGTGPGEQYF.

This clone was picked up a small number of times. J is TRBJ1-1 and V is TRBV27; D unresolved. Germline V lookup: CDR1 MNHEY, CDR2 SMNVEV (reference sequence). V shed 4 bases and J shed 1 base, with 4 bases lying between them. The CDR3 has 12 residues. The CDR3 region is CASSSGNTEAFF. The CDR3 region has the DNA TGTGCCAGCAGTTCAGGGAACACTGAAGCTTTCTTT.

The rearrangement uses TRBV5-1 and TRBJ2-7, with a possible D match to TRBD1 (6 bases). The CDR3 has 12 residues. Trimming took off 2 bases at V and 5 bases at J, with 8 bases between the two ends. The germline V gene encodes CDR1 SGHRS and CDR2 YFSETQ. The CDR3 DNA reads TGCGCCAGCAGCTTTGGGGGCGACGAGCAGTACTTC. It is translated as CASSFGGDEQYF.

The chain links TRBV6-6 to TRBJ2-4; 9 bases agree with TRBD1. V was pared by 2 bases and J by 1 base, with 3 bases of the junction left unmatched. The CDR3 runs to 16 residues. Germline V CDR1 and CDR2: MNHNY, SVGAGI (reference sequence). The CDR3 DNA sequence: TGTGCCAGCAGTTACGGGACAGGGATGGCCAAAAACATTCAGTACTTC. It is translated as CASSYGTGMAKNIQYF.

V gene TRBV9 combines with J gene TRBJ2-3; 8 bases map to TRBD2. V gave up 4 bases and J gave up 2 bases; unmatched junction bases: 12. Germline CDR1 and CDR2: SGDLS and YYNGEE. This CDR3 region has 17 residues. The CDR3 DNA reads TGTGCCAGCAGCCCGTCGGTGAGCGGGGGCTCCACAGATACGCAGTATTTT. It encodes CASSPSVSGGSTDTQYF.

This clone has a single count. This chain links TRBV28 with TRBJ1-1; D call uncertain. The germline CDR1 and CDR2 sequences are MDHEN and SYDVKM. Trimming cost V 6 bases and J 0 bases, with 11 bases left between them. This CDR3 spans 14 amino acids. CDR3 DNA: TGTGCCAGCAGCCTTTACAGTATGAACACTGAAGCTTTCTTT. It codes for CASSLYSMNTEAFF.

The rearrangement uses TRBV7-9 and TRBJ2-3; 15 positions agree with TRBD2. There are 16 residues in the CDR3. Germline-derived CDR1 and CDR2 are SEHNR and FQNEAQ (reference sequence). Trimming took 7 bases from V and 5 from J; bases not matched to a gene: 7. This CDR3 reads CASTGTSGRWEDTQYF. The CDR3 region has the DNA TGTGCCAGCACGGGGACTAGCGGGAGGTGGGAAGATACGCAGTATTTT.

The rearrangement links TRBV7-8 to TRBJ1-2, with 8 bases identical to TRBD1. The V and J ends lost 8 bases and 6 bases, in that order; junction bases with no gene match: 5. Germline CDR1 SGHVS, CDR2 FQNEAQ. The CDR3 totals 12 residues. The CDR3 DNA is TGTGCCAGCTCAGGGGGCGGCGATGGCTACACCTTC. This gives the protein CASSGGGDGYTF.

The chain combines TRBV7-6 with TRBJ2-1; D might be TRBD1 (6 bases). Germline values: CDR1 SGHVS, CDR2 FNYEAQ. The germline V and J ends were trimmed by 5 bases and 9 bases, with 14 bases remaining between them. The CDR3 spans 13 residues. The CDR3 coding sequence is TGTGCCAGCAGCGGGGTGGGGGCAGGTGAGCAGTTCTTC. Translation gives CASSGVGAGEQFF.

This sequence joins TRBV23-1 and TRBJ1-1; D is uncertain. TRBV23-1 is an open reading frame, and its role is uncertain. The ends were cut back, 7 bases at V and 1 base at J, with 16 bases in the middle. This CDR3 is built from 15 residues. The CDR3 nucleotides are TGCGCCAGCACCGACCCCCCTACGGCGAACACTGAAGCTTTCTTT. It codes for CASTDPPTANTEAFF.

This chain joins TRBV5-6 and TRBJ2-4; D might be TRBD1 or TRBD2, each matching 5 bases. The ends were cut back, 2 bases at V and 4 bases at J, with 13 bases in the middle. CDR1 SGHDT and CDR2 YYEEEE come from the germline V gene. The CDR3 is made up of 15 amino acids. The CDR3 bases are TGTGCCAGCAGCTTCGGGGTTTGGGGGAAAAACATTCAGTACTTC. This encodes CASSFGVWGKNIQYF.

This sequence joins TRBV11-1 and TRBJ2-7; D is perhaps TRBD1 (5 bases). V was clipped by 1 base and J by 5 bases, with 15 bases between them. CDR1 SGHAT and CDR2 FQDESV come from the germline V gene (reference sequence). CDR3 length: 15 residues. The CDR3 reads CASSLGGRASNEQYF. The CDR3 region has the DNA TGTGCCAGCAGCTTAGGGGGCAGGGCGTCAAACGAGCAGTACTTC.

The chain combines TRBV5-6 with TRBJ2-5; 7 bases map to TRBD1. The CDR3 loop spans 13 amino acids. V shed 8 bases and J 3 bases; nucleotides not matched to a gene: 7. Germline V gives CDR1 SGHDT, CDR2 YYEEEE. CDR3 bases: TGTGCCAGTTACCGGGACAGCGAAGAGACCCAGTACTTC. Translation gives CASYRDSEETQYF.

The chain links TRBV5-1 to TRBJ1-4; D unclear. V was pared by 7 bases and J by 0 bases, with 7 bases between. The V gene's germline CDR1 is SGHRS and CDR2 YFSETQ. The CDR3 extends over 13 amino acids. CDR3 sequence (DNA): TGCGCCAGCGCCCCGACAACTAATGAAAAACTGTTTTTT. Protein sequence: CASAPTTNEKLFF.